The clone carrying this T cell receptor beta chain was picked up a small number of times. Its specificity is not known. Losses at the gene ends were 7 bases for V and 0 bases for J; bases not matched to a gene: 5. This CDR3 has 14 residues. CDR1 is LNHDA and CDR2 is SQIVND in the germline V gene (reference sequence). Analyses pooled second doses at about 4 or about 12 weeks. These data belong to a study of T cell responses to AZD1222 COVID-19 vaccine. Sequencing used immunoSEQ multiplex PCR; TCRdb keeps in-frame clones, though not all of them. The sample has over 150,000 clones, roughly 88% seen once. Notes on the study in general: The reported proportion of spike-specific TCRs targeting unmutated variant regions was nearly half.

This TCR was recovered from an adult who received the AZD1222 COVID-19 vaccine. Sequencing used peripheral blood, obtained 28 days after the second AZD1222 dose. The chain is built from TRBV19 and TRBJ1-2; the match to TRBD1 covers 7 bases. CDR3 protein: CASISRGSNYGYTF. The DNA for the CDR3 is TGTGCCAGTATCAGCAGGGGGTCTAACTATGGCTACACCTTC. Using reference TRBV19 and TRBJ1-2 for the parts outside the CDR3, the full variable domain is DGGITQSPKYLFRKEGQNVTLSCEQNLNHDAMYWYRQDPGQGLRLIYYSQIVNDFQKGDIAEGYSVSREKKESFPLTVTSAQKNPTAFYLCASISRGSNYGYTFGSGTRLTVV.